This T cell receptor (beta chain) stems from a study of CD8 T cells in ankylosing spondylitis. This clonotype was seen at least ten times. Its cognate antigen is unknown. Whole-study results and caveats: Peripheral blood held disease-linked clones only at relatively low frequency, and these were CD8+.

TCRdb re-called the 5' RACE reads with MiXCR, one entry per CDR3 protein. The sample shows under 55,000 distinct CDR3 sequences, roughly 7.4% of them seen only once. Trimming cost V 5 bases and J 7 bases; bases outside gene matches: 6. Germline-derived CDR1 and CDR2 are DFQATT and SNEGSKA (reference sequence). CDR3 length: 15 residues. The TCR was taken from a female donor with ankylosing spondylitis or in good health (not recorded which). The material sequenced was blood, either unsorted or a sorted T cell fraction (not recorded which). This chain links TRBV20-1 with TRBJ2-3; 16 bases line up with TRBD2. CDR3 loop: CSAPGLAGGIHTQYF. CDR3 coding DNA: TGCAGTGCTCCGGGACTAGCGGGGGGGATCCATACGCAGTATTTT.